This TCR beta chain was found in a study of cytomegalovirus exposure and HLA in healthy donors (dated by TCRdb to about 2017). Concerning the study at large: In an earlier analysis of several hundred of the donors, around 290 Gb of sequence data and 117 million unique TCR beta sequences from about 179 million T cells were reported. Donor age, sex, ethnicity and CMV serostatus were collected together with the repertoire data. Roughly 300 gigabases of sequencing data and 80 million or so unique TCR sequences were included in an early release covering under 650 HLA-typed donors. A later genetic analysis used genome-wide SNP genotypes for about three fifths of the 666 donors, treating that subset as a discovery cohort. Besides the first cohort of hundreds of subjects, a separate validation cohort made up of 120 different subjects was used. In an earlier analysis of 500 to 650 of the donors, high-throughput TCR beta sequencing was used to judge whether each TCR beta V gene segment behaved as functional or pseudogenic. Typing coverage varied by locus: roughly 629-640 donors for A, B, C, DRB1 and DQB1; 500 to 550 for DQA1; more than 600 for DPA1; approximately 470 for DPB1. The study was designed to test whether signatures of past pathogen exposure could be identified by cataloging public T cell receptors. Across some 400 genotyped donors of the cohort, an average of approximately 220,000 unique TCR beta nucleotide sequences per donor were sequenced, and roughly 17% of those sequences were non-productive. A later analysis re-examined previously published TCR beta repertoires from more than 600 donors and added high-resolution HLA genotyping to investigate patterns of TCR occurrence. Of the roughly 400 genotyped donors, approximately 83% fell in the genetic ancestry cluster associated with self-reported Caucasian donors. Using immunosequencing, the study profiled T cell repertoires from 666 subjects and related those repertoires to cytomegalovirus serostatus. Four to six DR-DQ haplotypes were handled as single units for association and clustering because linkage in the cohort was strong. HLA typing included class I and class II loci at four-digit resolution. All discovery cohort repertoires had been generated on a single sequencing platform. To predict cytomegalovirus infection status, the study brought together high-throughput TCR immunosequencing, statistical association of individual TCRs with disease status, and machine learning. In the later analysis, no new phenotypic data were used to find candidate immune exposures; instead, reliance was placed on TCR beta sequences and their occurrence across donors.

Paper-wide results and their limitations: In a later genetic analysis, fewer N-insertions in productive TCRs were reported among donors in an Asian-associated ancestry cluster than the roughly 640-donor mean. At a false discovery rate of 0.05, a later analysis linked 15,000 to 20,000 TCR beta sequences to specific HLA alleles. V-gene and J-gene trimming of TCR beta chains was associated with a missense DCLRE1C variant in a later genetic analysis, and the association was replicated in an independent cohort. For the cohort, immune exposure information was limited to CMV serostatus. A total of roughly 160 TCR beta chains were listed by the study as associated with cytomegalovirus. Only TCR beta chains were sequenced in this cohort, and the absence of alpha or paired-chain data limited detectable features. The classifier was reported to diagnose cytomegalovirus status with high specificity and sensitivity in both the original cohort and the validation cohort. Linkage disequilibrium might explain the correlated functional status among segregating V segments, but an unknown experimental factor could not be ruled out. A further reported finding was that TCR beta sequences accurately predicted the HLA-A and HLA-B alleles for most subjects in the first cohort. The authors suggested that the approach could potentially be extended to other disease states and immunological phenotypes. In vitro tests confirmed that a few of the cytomegalovirus-associated TCR beta chains recognize cytomegalovirus antigens. A group of highly shared sequence variants was considered likely to be a technical artifact of the sequencing pipeline. Across donors, most TCR sequences were observed very rarely, whereas some public TCRs were present in many individuals. In a later analysis, HLA-associated TCR beta chains showed more clonal expansion and lower generation probabilities than non-associated chains that were equally common. Sequencing depth was assumed to be roughly uniform across donors in the presence/absence analyses, though that assumption may not hold. When HLA alleles, especially DR and DQ, strongly co-occurred, TCR associations were difficult to assign to individual alleles. The earlier analysis of about 600 of the donors excluded around 17 rarely observed V segments, including chromosome 9 orphons, because counts were too low. Because some donors lacked HLA typing at each locus, the association tests relied only on the typed subset. Several of the top co-occurrence clusters appeared to be linked to parvovirus B19, influenza, CMV and Epstein-Barr virus, according to a later analysis. Broadly in line with IMGT annotations, most TCR beta V segments showed up in productive rearrangements about 90% or about 30% of the time in an earlier analysis of 450 to 600 of the donors. According to a later analysis, most CMV-associated TCR beta chains appeared to be HLA-restricted, and the HLA associations seemed to be driven largely by CMV exposure. The 87-base-pair reads could not distinguish some IMGT-functional V segments, including TRBV6-2 and TRBV6-3, so those segments were excluded. A later analysis found that TCR association rates varied across HLA loci, with DRB1 alleles showing the most associated TCRs and HLA-C alleles the fewest.

The cohort consisted of 600 to 750 healthy bone marrow donors. At the time of sampling, every cohort member was nominally healthy, though immune exposures that went unrecorded were likely present. The donor was CMV seropositive and was included in the group of some 290 seropositive cohort members. A peripheral blood sample was collected from each donor, and TCR beta sequencing was performed on peripheral blood mononuclear cells. The Qiagen DNeasy Blood Extraction Kit was used to extract genomic DNA from the blood cell samples. As concerns this clone: Its recognized antigen is unknown. Base qualities are not at hand, and no much larger clone is one base apart. The same CDR3 also results from other DNA sequences found in this sample.

The CDR3, from cysteine to phenylalanine, totals 14 residues. Left in the record is the CDR3 DNA by itself, 42 bases read in frame from the first base. Compared with germline, V lacks 3 bases and J lacks 1 base; bases without a gene match: 1. The germline V gene yields SNHLY for CDR1 and FYNNEI for CDR2. Library method: the immunoSEQ multiplex PCR assay. A mixture of 60 forward primers for TCR Vbeta segments and 13 reverse primers for TCR Jbeta segments was used in the multiplex PCR. Amplification of the CDR3 region of rearranged TCR beta genes was performed with a multiplex PCR assay on genomic DNA. On the Illumina HiSeq System, the amplified TCR beta libraries were sequenced as 87-base-pair reads. The paper's data handling went like this. A later analysis counted tens of millions of unique TCR beta chains across the 600 to 850 repertoires, and 10 million to 11 million of these chains were shared by at least two donors. Raw reads were error-corrected and collapsed into unique sequences with a nearest-neighbor algorithm that merged closely related sequences to remove PCR and sequencing errors. V, D and J gene segments were assigned by aligning CDR3 sequences to IMGT reference sequences. For a sequence to be retained, a match of at least six nucleotides was required to both a V gene segment and a J gene segment. Rearrangements were classified as productive when the CDR3 lacked stop codons and remained in frame with V and J, and all other rearrangements were classified as non-productive. CDR3 was defined by IMGT convention, running from the second conserved V-encoded cysteine to the conserved J-encoded phenylalanine. In an earlier analysis of 500 to 650 of the donors, sequences lacking an unambiguous match to a single V gene segment were excluded. In an earlier analysis of some 590 of the donors, a V segment was called functional when productive rearrangements were above 56.7%, and segregating when the standard deviation between donors exceeded 5%. A statistical classification framework was built to diagnose cytomegalovirus status from the catalog of TCR beta chain sequences. In a later analysis, TCR nucleotide sequences were compared against IMGT/GENE-DB human TR gene sequences so that V and J genes could be assigned. Using the TCRdist pipeline, a later analysis assigned CDR3 sequences along with most-parsimonious VDJ recombination scenarios. In a later analysis, each TCR beta chain was defined by its CDR3 amino acid sequence together with its V-gene family, and reads without a unique V-gene family were excluded. As a way to deal with suspected cross-contamination and a sequencing artifact, a later analysis dropped 592 nucleotide sequences that were highly shared and had low generation probability. In a later analysis, a clonal expansion index for each public chain was calculated from normalized within-repertoire ranks of inferred template counts. In a later analysis, generation probabilities were computed with a VDJ recombination model fitted to out-of-frame rearrangements, and the resulting probabilities were checked against IGoR. In a later analysis, hypergeometric tests were used to score TCR-TCR, TCR-HLA and TCR-CMV co-occurrence, with a repertoire-size bias correction applied to TCR pairs. To estimate false discovery rates, a later analysis permuted the HLA or CMV assignments 20 times. In a later analysis, co-occurring TCRs were grouped using DBSCAN, with TCRdist sequence similarity added in when clustering inside HLA-allele-positive subsets. Co-occurrence clustering excluded repertoires with fewer than 30,000 or more than 120,000 public chains, plus five with anomalous nucleotide sharing. The table comes from immuneACCESS by way of TCRdb, which keeps in-frame sequences with V and J called. Part of the clones is missing from these tables; in studies checked, under half for an unresolved V gene and the rest for unknown reasons. V, J and clone size were drawn from that table, and D and trimming were deduced from the DNA. The sample contains around 110,000 clones, about 76% of them found a single time. The ten biggest clones cover 4.8% of the sample.

Sample: PBMCs. In this chain, TRBV2 is recombined with TRBJ1-1, with 8 middle bases fitting TRBD1. This clonotype originated in a man aged 25-45 years in good health and CMV-seropositive. The CDR3 is CASSDGQGNTEAFF. DNA sequence: TGTGCCAGCAGTGATGGACAGGGGAACACTGAAGCTTTCTTT.